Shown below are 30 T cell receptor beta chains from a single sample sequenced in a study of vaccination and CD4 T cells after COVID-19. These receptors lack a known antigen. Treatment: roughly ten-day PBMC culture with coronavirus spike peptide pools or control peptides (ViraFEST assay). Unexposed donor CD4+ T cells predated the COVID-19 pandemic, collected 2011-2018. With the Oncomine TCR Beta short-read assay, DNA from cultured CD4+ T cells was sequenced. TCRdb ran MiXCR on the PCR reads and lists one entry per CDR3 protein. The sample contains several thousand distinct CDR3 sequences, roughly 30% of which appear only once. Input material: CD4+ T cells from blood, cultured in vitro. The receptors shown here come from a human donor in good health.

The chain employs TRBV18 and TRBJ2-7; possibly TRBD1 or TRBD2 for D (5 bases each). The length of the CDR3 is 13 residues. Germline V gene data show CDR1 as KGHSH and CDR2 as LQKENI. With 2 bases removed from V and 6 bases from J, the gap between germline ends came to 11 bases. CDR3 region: CASSPYGGFEQYF. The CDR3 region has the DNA TGTGCCAGCTCACCATATGGGGGATTCGAGCAGTACTTC.

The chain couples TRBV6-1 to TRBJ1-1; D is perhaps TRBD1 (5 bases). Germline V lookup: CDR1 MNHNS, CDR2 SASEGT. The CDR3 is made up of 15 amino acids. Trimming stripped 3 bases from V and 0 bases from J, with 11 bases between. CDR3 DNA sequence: TGTGCCAGCAGTGAGGCGGACATTTTGAACACTGAAGCTTTCTTT. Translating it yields CASSEADILNTEAFF.

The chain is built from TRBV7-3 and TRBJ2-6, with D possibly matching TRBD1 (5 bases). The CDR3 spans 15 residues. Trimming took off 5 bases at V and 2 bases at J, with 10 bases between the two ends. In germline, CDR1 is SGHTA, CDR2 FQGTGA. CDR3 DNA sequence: TGTGCCAGCAGCGCGCAGGGTACTGGGGCCAACGTCCTGACTTTC. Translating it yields CASSAQGTGANVLTF.

The CDR3 spells CASSLGVNRGDEQYF. CDR3 bases: TGCGCCAGCAGCTTGGGGGTAAACAGGGGTGACGAGCAGTACTTC. V and J are TRBV5-1 and TRBJ2-7, with 7 bases identical to TRBD1. Trimming at V came to 0 bases and at J to 5 bases, leaving 8 bases not matched to a gene. CDR3 size: 15 residues. Germline values: CDR1 SGHRS, CDR2 YFSETQ. Together with reference TRBV5-1 and TRBJ2-7, the CDR3 gives the full variable domain: KAGVTQTPRYLIKTRGQQVTLSCSPISGHRSVSWYQQTPGQGLQFLFEYFSETQRNKGNFPGRFSGRQFSNSRSEMNVSTLELGDSALYLCASSLGVNRGDEQYFGPGTRLTVT.

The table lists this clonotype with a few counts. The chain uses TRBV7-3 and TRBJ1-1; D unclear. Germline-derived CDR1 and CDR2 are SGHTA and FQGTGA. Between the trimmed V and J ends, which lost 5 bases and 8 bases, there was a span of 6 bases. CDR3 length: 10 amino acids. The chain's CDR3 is CASSPPEAFF. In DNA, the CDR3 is TGTGCCAGCAGCCCCCCCGAAGCTTTCTTT. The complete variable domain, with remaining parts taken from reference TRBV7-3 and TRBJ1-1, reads GAGVSQTPSNKVTEKGKYVELRCDPISGHTALYWYRQSLGQGPEFLIYFQGTGAADDSGLPNDRFFAVRPEGSVSTLKIQRTERGDSAVYLCASSPPEAFFGQGTRLTVV.

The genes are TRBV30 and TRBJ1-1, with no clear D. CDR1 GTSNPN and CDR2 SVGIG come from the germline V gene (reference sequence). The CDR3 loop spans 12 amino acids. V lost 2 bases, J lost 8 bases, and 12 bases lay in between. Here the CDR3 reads CAWSNLGLEAFF. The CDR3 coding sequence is TGTGCCTGGAGTAATTTAGGTCTCGAAGCTTTCTTT.

DNA for the CDR3: TGTGCCAGCAGTAGGGGACTAGCGGAAGAGACCCAGTACTTC. Protein product: CASSRGLAEETQYF. J is TRBJ2-5 and V is TRBV6-1; 11 bases map to TRBD2. Trimming at V came to 5 bases and at J to 3 bases, leaving 2 bases not matched to a gene. This CDR3 has 14 amino acids. CDR1 is MNHNS and CDR2 is SASEGT in the germline V gene.

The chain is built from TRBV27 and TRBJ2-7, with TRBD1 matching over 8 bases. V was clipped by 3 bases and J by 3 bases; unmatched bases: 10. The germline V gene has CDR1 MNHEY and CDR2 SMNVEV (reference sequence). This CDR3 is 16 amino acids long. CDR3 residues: CASSFTSTGGNYEQYF. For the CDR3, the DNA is TGTGCCAGCAGTTTTACATCCACAGGGGGAAACTACGAGCAGTACTTC.

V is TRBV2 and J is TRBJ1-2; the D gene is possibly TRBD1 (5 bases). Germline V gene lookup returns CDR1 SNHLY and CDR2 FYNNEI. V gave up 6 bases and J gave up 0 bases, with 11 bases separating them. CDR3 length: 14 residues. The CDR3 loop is CASSRQRSNYGYTF. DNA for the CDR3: TGTGCCAGCAGCCGACAGAGATCTAACTATGGCTACACCTTC.

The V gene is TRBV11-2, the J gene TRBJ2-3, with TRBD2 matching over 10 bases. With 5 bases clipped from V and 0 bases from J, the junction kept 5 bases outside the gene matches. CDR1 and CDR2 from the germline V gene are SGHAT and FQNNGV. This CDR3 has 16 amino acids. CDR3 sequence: CASSPQGLASTDTQYF. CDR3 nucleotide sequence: TGTGCCAGCAGCCCCCAGGGACTAGCGAGCACAGATACGCAGTATTTT.

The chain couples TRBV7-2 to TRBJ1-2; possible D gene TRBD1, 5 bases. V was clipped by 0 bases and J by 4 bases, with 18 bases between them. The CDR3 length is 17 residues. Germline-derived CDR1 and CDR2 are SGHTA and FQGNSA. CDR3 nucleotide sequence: TGTGCCAGCAGCTTAGCCCACCCCTCGGGGAGGGGCTATGGCTACACCTTC. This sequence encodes CASSLAHPSGRGYGYTF. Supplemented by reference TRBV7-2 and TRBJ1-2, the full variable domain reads GAGVSQSPSNKVTEKGKDVELRCDPISGHTALYWYRQSLGQGLEFLIYFQGNSAPDKSGLPSDRFSAERTGGSVSTLTIQRTQQEDSAVYLCASSLAHPSGRGYGYTFGSGTRLTVV.

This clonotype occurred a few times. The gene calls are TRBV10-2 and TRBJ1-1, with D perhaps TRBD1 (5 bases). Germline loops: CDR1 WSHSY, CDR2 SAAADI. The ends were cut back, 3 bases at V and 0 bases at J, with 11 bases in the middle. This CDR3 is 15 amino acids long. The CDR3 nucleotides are TGCGCCAGCAGTGAACGGTCAGGGATGAACACTGAAGCTTTCTTT. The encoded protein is CASSERSGMNTEAFF.

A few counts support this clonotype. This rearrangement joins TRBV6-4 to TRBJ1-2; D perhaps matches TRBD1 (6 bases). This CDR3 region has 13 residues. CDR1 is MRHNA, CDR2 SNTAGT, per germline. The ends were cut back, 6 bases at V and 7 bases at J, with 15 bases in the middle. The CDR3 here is CASSASQGSGYTF. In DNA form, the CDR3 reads TGTGCCAGCAGCGCGTCACAGGGTTCTGGCTACACCTTC.

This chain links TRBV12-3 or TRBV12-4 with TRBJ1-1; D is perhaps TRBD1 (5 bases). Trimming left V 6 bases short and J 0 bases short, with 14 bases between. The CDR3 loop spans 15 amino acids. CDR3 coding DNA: TGTGCCAGCAGACCCGTAACAGGAATGAACACTGAAGCTTTCTTT. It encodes CASRPVTGMNTEAFF.

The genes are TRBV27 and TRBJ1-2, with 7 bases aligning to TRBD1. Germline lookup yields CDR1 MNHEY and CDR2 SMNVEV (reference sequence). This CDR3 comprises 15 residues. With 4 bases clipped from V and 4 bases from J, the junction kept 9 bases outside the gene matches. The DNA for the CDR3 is TGTGCCAGCAGTTCCAGGGGGTCCCCCGTCTATGGCTACACCTTC. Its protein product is CASSSRGSPVYGYTF.

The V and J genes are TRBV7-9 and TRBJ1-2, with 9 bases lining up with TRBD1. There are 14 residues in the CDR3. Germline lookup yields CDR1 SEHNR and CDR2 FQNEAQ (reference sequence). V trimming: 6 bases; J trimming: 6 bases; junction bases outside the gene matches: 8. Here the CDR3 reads CASSPIRDRDGYTF. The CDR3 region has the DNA TGTGCCAGCAGTCCCATCCGGGACAGGGATGGCTACACCTTC.

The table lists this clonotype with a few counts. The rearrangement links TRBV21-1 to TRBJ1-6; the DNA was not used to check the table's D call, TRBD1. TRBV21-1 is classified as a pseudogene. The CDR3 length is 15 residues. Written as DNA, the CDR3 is TGTGCCAGCAGCAGGGACAGCTCCTATAATTCACCCCTCCACTTT. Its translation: CASSRDSSYNSPLHF.

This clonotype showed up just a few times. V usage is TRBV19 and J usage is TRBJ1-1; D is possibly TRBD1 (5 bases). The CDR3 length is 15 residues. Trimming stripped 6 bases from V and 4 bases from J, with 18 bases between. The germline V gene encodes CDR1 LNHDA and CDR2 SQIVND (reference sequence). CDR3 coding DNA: TGTGCCAGTAGCCTCCGGGGGGAGGCTGGCACTGAAGCTTTCTTT. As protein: CASSLRGEAGTEAFF.

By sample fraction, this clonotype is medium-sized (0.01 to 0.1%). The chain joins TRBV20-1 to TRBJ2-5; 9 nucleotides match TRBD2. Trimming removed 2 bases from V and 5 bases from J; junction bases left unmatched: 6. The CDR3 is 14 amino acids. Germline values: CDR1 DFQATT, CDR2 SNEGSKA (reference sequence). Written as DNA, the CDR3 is TGCAGTGCTAGACAAGCGGGGGGTAAGGAGACCCAGTACTTC. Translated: CSARQAGGKETQYF.

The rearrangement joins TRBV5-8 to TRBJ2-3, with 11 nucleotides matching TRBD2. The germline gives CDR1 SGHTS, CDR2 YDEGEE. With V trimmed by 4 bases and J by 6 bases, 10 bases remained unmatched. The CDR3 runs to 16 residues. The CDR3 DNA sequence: TGTGCCAGCAGCCCGGGACTAGCGGTGACCATCGATACGCAGTATTTT. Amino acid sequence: CASSPGLAVTIDTQYF.

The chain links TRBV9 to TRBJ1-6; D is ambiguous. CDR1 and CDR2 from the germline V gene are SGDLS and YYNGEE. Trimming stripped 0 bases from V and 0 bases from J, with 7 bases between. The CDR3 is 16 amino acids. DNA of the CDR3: TGTGCCAGCAGCGTAGTGGGGAGCTCCTATAATTCACCCCTCCACTTT. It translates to CASSVVGSSYNSPLHF.

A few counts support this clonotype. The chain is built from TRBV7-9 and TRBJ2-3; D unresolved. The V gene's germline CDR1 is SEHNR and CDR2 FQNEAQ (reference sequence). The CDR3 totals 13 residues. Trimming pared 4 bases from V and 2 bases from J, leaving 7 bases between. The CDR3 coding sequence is TGTGCCAGCAGCTACGAGTCCACAGATACGCAGTATTTT. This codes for CASSYESTDTQYF. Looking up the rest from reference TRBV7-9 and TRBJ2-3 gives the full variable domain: DTGVSQNPRHKITKRGQNVTFRCDPISEHNRLYWYRQTLGQGPEFLTYFQNEAQLEKSRLLSDRFSAERPKGSFSTLEIQRTEQGDSAMYLCASSYESTDTQYFGPGTRLTVL.

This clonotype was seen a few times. The DNA of the CDR3 is TGTGCCAGCAGCCAAAGCGGGGCTCAAGAGACCCAGTACTTC. Protein sequence: CASSQSGAQETQYF. The J gene is TRBJ2-5, the V gene TRBV7-9; TRBD2 agrees at 7 bases. The germline CDR1 and CDR2 sequences are SEHNR and FQNEAQ (reference sequence). This CDR3 contains 14 residues. Trimming removed 5 bases from V and 2 bases from J; junction bases left unmatched: 5.

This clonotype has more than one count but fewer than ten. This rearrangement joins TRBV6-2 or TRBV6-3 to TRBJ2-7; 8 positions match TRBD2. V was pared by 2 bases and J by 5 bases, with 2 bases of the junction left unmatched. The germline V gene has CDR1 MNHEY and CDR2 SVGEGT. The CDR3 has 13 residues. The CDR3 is CASSYGLANEQYF. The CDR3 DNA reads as TGTGCCAGCAGTTACGGACTAGCCAACGAGCAGTACTTC.

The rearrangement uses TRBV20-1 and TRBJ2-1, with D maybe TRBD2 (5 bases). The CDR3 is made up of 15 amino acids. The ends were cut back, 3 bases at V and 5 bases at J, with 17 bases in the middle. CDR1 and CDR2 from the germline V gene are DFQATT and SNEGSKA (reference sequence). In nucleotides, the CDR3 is TGCAGTGCTAGGATGGGCGGGTTCCCCAACAATGAGCAGTTCTTC. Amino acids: CSARMGGFPNNEQFF.

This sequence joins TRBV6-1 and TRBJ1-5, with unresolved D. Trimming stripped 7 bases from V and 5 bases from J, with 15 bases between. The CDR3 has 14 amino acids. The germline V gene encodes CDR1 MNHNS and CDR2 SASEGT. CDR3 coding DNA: TGTGCCAGCACTCGTTTCGGATACGATCAGCCCCAGCATTTT. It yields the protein CASTRFGYDQPQHF.

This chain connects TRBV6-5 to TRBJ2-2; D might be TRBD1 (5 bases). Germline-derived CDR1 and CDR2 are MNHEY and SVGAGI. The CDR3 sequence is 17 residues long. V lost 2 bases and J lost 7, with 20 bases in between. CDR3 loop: CASSYRRTQGFHGELFF. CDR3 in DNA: TGTGCCAGCAGTTACAGACGGACCCAGGGTTTTCACGGGGAGCTGTTTTTT.

CDR3 DNA sequence: TGTGCCAGCAGCCAAGGGGGTTTCTCAGAGACCCAGTACTTC. This gives the protein CASSQGGFSETQYF. V is TRBV4-2 and J is TRBJ2-5; D gene unclear. Trimming took 1 base from V and 4 from J, leaving 10 bases between them. Germline V lookup: CDR1 LGHNA, CDR2 YNFKEQ. The CDR3 length is 14 residues.

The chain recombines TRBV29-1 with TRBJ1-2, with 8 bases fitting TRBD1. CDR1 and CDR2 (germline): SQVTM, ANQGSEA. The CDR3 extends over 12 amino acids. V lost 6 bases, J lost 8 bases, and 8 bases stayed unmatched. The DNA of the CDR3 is TGCAGCGTCTATTCAGGGGGCGACGGCTACACCTTC. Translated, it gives CSVYSGGDGYTF. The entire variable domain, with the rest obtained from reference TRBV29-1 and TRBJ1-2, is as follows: SAVISQKPSRDICQRGTSLTIQCQVDSQVTMMFWYRQQPGQSLTLIATANQGSEATYESGFVIDKFPISRPNLTFSTLTVSNMSPEDSSIYLCSVYSGGDGYTFGSGTRLTVV.

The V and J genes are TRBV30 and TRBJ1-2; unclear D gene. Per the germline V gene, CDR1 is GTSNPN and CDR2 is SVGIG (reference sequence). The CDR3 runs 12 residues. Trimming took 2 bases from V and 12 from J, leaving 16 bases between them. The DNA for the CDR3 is TGTGCCTGGAGTTCCTCGGGCCGCCGGCACACCTTC. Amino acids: CAWSSSGRRHTF.